The entry that follows covers one T cell receptor (beta chain) sequence. This clonotype was found many times. The antigen it recognizes is unknown. No base quality values were provided; no much bigger clone lies one nucleotide off. This entry is derived from a study of blood T cells in healthy people across ages (dated by TCRdb to between 2014 and 2017). Concerning the study at large: In model experiments, template switching captured about one uniquely barcoded TCR beta cDNA molecule for every two T cells. Donors were grouped into four age groups: young (average roughly 16 years), middle-aged (39), aged (approximately 58) and long-lived (just over 80). To avoid experimental bias, donors of different ages were distributed randomly across sequencing lanes. Age-related changes in TCR beta repertoire diversity were measured in the study by deep sequencing normalized with unique cDNA molecular identifiers. For two donors (one aged 18 to 30 and one aged 80 or older), the study analyzed two additional independent replicas of 1 million unique cDNA reads from the same blood draw.

The approximately 41 donors, aged roughly 6 to 100 years, were systemically healthy Caucasian individuals from Russia. Each donor gave 8 to 10 milliliters of peripheral blood, collected into EDTA-treated Vacutainer tubes. Ficoll-Paque density-gradient centrifugation was used to isolate PBMCs, with at least 6.5 million obtained per sample. Trizol reagent was used to extract total RNA from the PBMCs, yielding at least 6 micrograms per sample. For every donor, an aliquot of PBMCs went through flow cytometry to measure the percentages of naive CD45RAhigh/CD27high T cells. Broad study findings and their caveats: Conclusive comparison of naive and antigen-experienced compartments was prevented by the profiling of bulk unsorted PBMCs. Total diversity estimates from one million sequenced T cells were considered lower bounds and underestimates. Observed TCR beta diversity correlated strongly with the percentage of naive T cells measured by flow cytometry. Compared with the aged group, more naive CD4+ T cells, fewer expanded clones and increased TCR diversity were shown by the long-lived group, suggesting age selection. Observed TCR beta diversity per million T cells fell roughly linearly with age, and a significant reduction was already apparent by age roughly 40. Because the CMV infection status of the donors was unknown, age-related changes in expanded clonotypes may potentially have been confounded.

Receptor amplification or capture employed 5' RACE. Sequenced on an Illumina HiSeq 2500. The second PCR ran for about 7 to 11 cycles and used a J-beta primer mix along with a sample-barcoded 5' primer. A template-switch 5' adaptor carrying 12 random nucleotides introduced a unique molecular identifier onto each TCR beta cDNA molecule. Each sample yielded at least 2.5 million CDR3-containing paired-end reads. First-strand cDNA synthesis was performed from all RNA using the Mint cDNA synthesis kit, with priming by a TRBC-specific oligonucleotide. After uracil-DNA glycosylase treatment, a first 18-cycle PCR used universal primers M1SS and BC2_uni_R on all cDNA. The published analysis was carried out like this. Normalization of each sample was performed by random selection of 1 million high-quality reads, each carrying a distinct molecular identifier. Instead of being binned into consensus sequences, reads that shared molecular identifiers were thrown out. CDR3 identification, clonotype clustering and error correction used MiTCR with a Q25 quality threshold and the strictest error-elimination algorithm. A nonparametric unseen species model with Euler transformation was used to estimate lower-bound total TCR beta diversity. TCRdb itself trimmed the public reads at Q25 with fastp, ran MiXCR and retained productive beta chains. CDR3 protein duplicates are merged, each entry listing the most common genes and DNA. The V and J calls shown here were made by TCRdb, not taken from the authors' results. The sample table contains around 650,000 distinct CDR3 sequences; only one count was recorded for approximately 31% of them. Roughly 14% of the sample is held by the ten biggest clonotypes.

The sequenced sample was blood. The source of this sequence is a woman of 80 years or more in good health. Donor details come from another sample of the same person, matched by shared clones.

The DNA sequence reads TGTGCCAGCAGCTTAAAGCGGAGCACAGATACGCAGTATTTT. It is translated as CASSLKRSTDTQYF. The sequence joins TRBV11-2 to TRBJ2-3; TRBD2 is a weak D gene call, 5 bases matching. From cysteine to phenylalanine, the CDR3 is 14 amino acids long. Just CDR3 DNA is preserved here, 42 bases in frame from base 1. Looking up the germline V gene yields CDR1 SGHAT and CDR2 FQNNGV. Relative to germline, V is 2 bases shorter and J is 0 bases shorter, with 6 bases between their ends.